This TCR beta chain was sequenced during a study of cytomegalovirus exposure and HLA in healthy donors. A note on this clone: Its antigen is not known.

This CDR3 spans 15 amino acids. Germline CDR1 and CDR2: KGHSH and LQKENI. J was trimmed by 0 bases and V by 4 bases; bases with no gene match: 3. Study results and limitations: About 87% or about 30% of the time was how often most TCR beta V segments were productive, according to an earlier analysis.

PCR employed 60 Vbeta and 13 Jbeta primers. The assay was immunoSEQ multiplex PCR, and TCRdb's table has in-frame clones only and misses some. The data hold over 100,000 clones, with roughly 76% observed a single time. The sequence came from a woman in her forties or fifties in good health and CMV-seropositive. Sequences were obtained from PBMCs. The V and J genes are TRBV18 and TRBJ1-1, with 9 bases that match TRBD1. The chain's CDR3 is CASSRGQGMNTEAFF. In DNA form, the CDR3 reads TGTGCCAGCTCACGGGGACAGGGAATGAACACTGAAGCTTTCTTT.